This TCR beta chain was identified in a study of T cell responses to AZD1222 COVID-19 vaccine. Broader study findings: Just a handful of AZD1222 recipients were seropositive at baseline.

As to this clone: The antigen remains undetermined.

Data came from immunoSEQ multiplex PCR; TCRdb stores just in-frame clones and leaves some out. The sample lists more than 90,000 clones; roughly 84% were seen once. The trim removed 3 bases at V and 4 bases at J, leaving 5 bases unmatched. Looked up from germline, CDR1 is SGHVS and CDR2 is FQNEAQ. This CDR3 comprises 17 residues. The sample was peripheral blood, taken on day 0 of AZD1222 vaccination. The chain uses TRBV7-8 and TRBJ2-1; 14 nucleotides match TRBD2. The sequence was collected from an adult in good health. CDR3 bases: TGTGCCAGCAGCTTCGGGACTAGCGGGAGAAAATACAATGAGCAGTTCTTC. Translating it yields CASSFGTSGRKYNEQFF.